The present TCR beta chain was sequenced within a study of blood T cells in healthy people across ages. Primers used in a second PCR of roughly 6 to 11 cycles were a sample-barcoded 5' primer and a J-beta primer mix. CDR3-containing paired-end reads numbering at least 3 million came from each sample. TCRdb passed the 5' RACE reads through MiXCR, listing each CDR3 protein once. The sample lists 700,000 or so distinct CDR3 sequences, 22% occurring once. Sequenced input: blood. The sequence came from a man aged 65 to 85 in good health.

The CDR3 DNA reads TGCGCCAGCAGTAAAGACCCGGGGCGTAACACAGATACGCAGTATTTT. Translation: CASSKDPGRNTDTQYF. The J gene is TRBJ2-3, the V gene TRBV5-1; D may match TRBD1 or TRBD2 (5 bases each). V lost 5 bases to trimming and J lost 2 bases, with 18 bases between them. Germline-derived CDR1 and CDR2 are SGHRS and YFSETQ. The CDR3 is made up of 16 amino acids.